Listed here are 28 T cell receptor beta chains from one sample, sequenced in a study of tissue T cells after allogeneic stem cell transplantation (dated by TCRdb to the early 2020s). According to the study, the label for this sample's time point signals: human tissue collected at research (rapid) autopsy. Library generation was performed with the immunoSEQ multiplex PCR assay. As stored in TCRdb, this immuneACCESS dataset retains in-frame rearrangements with V and J assigned. A fraction of the clones does not appear; measured against another copy, unresolved V genes explain less than half of the discrepancy, and the remainder lacks a known reason. The sample contains under 1,200 clones, about 81% of them found a single time. The ten top clones hold under 25% of the sample. The sample in question was spleen tissue, obtained at autopsy. Receptors were obtained from a female patient between 18 and 55 years old with steroid-refractory graft-versus-host disease after an allogeneic stem cell transplant. Post transplant, some T cells may arise from the graft donor.

This clone is hyperexpanded. This chain uses TRBV28 with TRBJ2-7; D gene ambiguous. Germline CDR1 reads MDHEN; CDR2 reads SYDVKM. V lost 7 bases and J 3 bases, leaving 7 bases between the germline ends. The CDR3 covers 11 residues. Written as DNA, the CDR3 is TGTGCCAGCAACTGGAACTACGAGCAGTACTTC. Residues: CASNWNYEQYF.

This clone is a singleton in its sample. This chain connects TRBV15 to TRBJ1-5, with D possibly being TRBD1 (5 bases). This CDR3 spans 15 amino acids. The V gene lost 3 bases and the J gene lost 6 bases, with 15 bases spanning the gap. Germline V CDR1 and CDR2: LNHNV, YYDKDF (reference sequence). CDR3 DNA sequence: TGTGCCACCAGCAGGGACTTGGGCGGGGGTCAGCCCCAGCATTTT. This sequence encodes CATSRDLGGGQPQHF.

This rearrangement joins TRBV29-1 to TRBJ2-7, with D tentatively TRBD1 (5 bases). Germline V gives CDR1 SQVTM, CDR2 ANQGSEA. Trimming cost V 2 bases and J 3 bases, with 11 bases left between them. There are 13 residues in the CDR3. The DNA of the CDR3 is TGCAGCGTTGAACGTACAGGCCACTACGAGCAGTACTTC. Residues: CSVERTGHYEQYF.

This chain connects TRBV6-2 or TRBV6-3 to TRBJ2-7; TRBD2 aligns across 9 bases. J was trimmed by 0 bases and V by 2 bases; bases with no gene match: 17. CDR1 and CDR2 from the germline V gene are MNHEY and SVGEGT. The CDR3 is made up of 20 amino acids. The CDR3 spells CASSYGLFVRAGGSSYEQYF. The CDR3 region has the DNA TGTGCCAGCAGTTACGGGCTTTTCGTCCGGGCGGGGGGGAGCTCCTACGAGCAGTACTTC.

J is TRBJ2-2 and V is TRBV5-1; D gene ambiguous. The CDR3 runs 12 residues. The germline V gene encodes CDR1 SGHRS and CDR2 YFSETQ. V lost 4 bases and J 7 bases, leaving 8 bases between the germline ends. This CDR3 is CASSPIGGELFF. CDR3 nucleotide sequence: TGCGCCAGCAGCCCAATCGGCGGGGAGCTGTTTTTT.

The V call is TRBV7-2, the J call TRBJ2-3; 9 bases are shared with TRBD2. Germline loops: CDR1 SGHTA, CDR2 FQGNSA. The CDR3 sequence is 17 residues long. Trimming removed 2 bases from V and 5 bases from J; junction bases left unmatched: 11. Here the CDR3 reads CASSLLWRGGQLDTQYF. The CDR3 DNA sequence: TGTGCCAGCAGCTTACTTTGGCGGGGGGGGCAGTTAGATACGCAGTATTTT.

This chain joins TRBV6-5 and TRBJ2-1; 12 nucleotides line up with TRBD2. After removal of 2 bases from V and 8 bases from J, the junction contained 7 bases not matched to a gene. Germline V gene lookup returns CDR1 MNHEY and CDR2 SVGAGI. The CDR3 length is 16 residues. CDR3 DNA: TGTGCCAGCAGTTACCTACTAGCGGGAGGAGAGGATGAGCAGTTCTTC. Its translation: CASSYLLAGGEDEQFF.

The V and J genes are TRBV9 and TRBJ2-6; TRBD1 is a possible D gene (6 bases). This CDR3 has 16 amino acids. Trimming took 2 bases from V and 2 from J, leaving 11 bases between them. Germline assignment: CDR1 SGDLS and CDR2 YYNGEE. CDR3 DNA sequence: TGTGCCAGCAGCGTCCTAGGGGGAGCTGGGGCCAACGTCCTGACTTTC. Amino acid sequence: CASSVLGGAGANVLTF.

The V gene is TRBV7-2, the J gene TRBJ2-7; TRBD2 might be the D (6 bases). The CDR3 has 14 residues. The V end was cut by 2 bases, the J end by 4 bases, with 12 bases between. In germline, CDR1 is SGHTA, CDR2 FQGNSA. CDR3 residues: CASSLSGGLYEQYF. The CDR3, as DNA: TGTGCCAGCAGCTTAAGTGGGGGGTTGTACGAGCAGTACTTC.

The J gene is TRBJ2-1, the V gene TRBV19; 10 nucleotides align to TRBD2. V lost 3 bases, J lost 0 bases, and 8 bases stayed unmatched. Germline lookup yields CDR1 LNHDA and CDR2 SQIVND (reference sequence). The CDR3 is made up of 18 amino acids. CDR3 nucleotides: TGTGCCAGTAGTATGCTAGCGGGGGTCCCGAGCTCCTACAATGAGCAGTTCTTC. Its protein is CASSMLAGVPSSYNEQFF.

This chain links TRBV10-3 with TRBJ2-3; 12 bases map to TRBD1. This CDR3 contains 18 residues. Germline CDR1 and CDR2: ENHRY and SYGVKD. The ends lost 0 bases at V and 3 bases at J; junction bases unmatched: 7. The DNA of the CDR3 is TGTGCCATCAGTGAGTCGTGGGACAGGGGGCCCCTGACAGATACGCAGTATTTT. It encodes CAISESWDRGPLTDTQYF.

In DNA, the CDR3 is TGTGCCAGCAGTGACTGGCGTTATTATGGCTACACCTTC. The encoded protein is CASSDWRYYGYTF. V and J are TRBV2 and TRBJ1-2; D not resolved. The CDR3 is 13 amino acids. Germline V lookup: CDR1 SNHLY, CDR2 FYNNEI. V dropped 3 bases and J dropped 5 bases, with 10 bases sitting between them.

The chain uses TRBV7-9 and TRBJ2-7; D is undetermined. The CDR3 contains 12 residues. Germline lookup yields CDR1 SEHNR and CDR2 FQNEAQ (reference sequence). Between the trimmed V and J ends, which lost 5 bases and 6 bases, there was a span of 11 bases. This CDR3 is CASSPFTFEQYF. DNA of the CDR3: TGTGCCAGCAGCCCATTTACATTCGAGCAGTACTTC.

This clone counts as hyperexpanded (1% or more). The rearrangement uses TRBV3-1 (or the pseudogene TRBV3-2) and TRBJ2-2; tentative D call: TRBD2 (6 bases). Germline V gene sequence: CDR1 LGHDT, CDR2 YNNKEL (reference sequence). Trimming cost V 5 bases and J 3 bases, with 16 bases left between them. The length of the CDR3 is 16 residues. CDR3 amino acids: CASSSGVRWDTGELFF. For the CDR3, the DNA is TGTGCCAGCAGCTCGGGGGTCCGTTGGGACACCGGGGAGCTGTTTTTT.

The J gene is TRBJ2-7, the V gene TRBV7-2; D ambiguous. The CDR3 is 12 amino acids. Germline CDR1 is SGHTA and CDR2 is FQGNSA. The V and J ends lost 4 bases and 5 bases respectively, with 9 bases between them. DNA for the CDR3: TGTGCCAGCAGCTCCTCTTGGGACGAGCAGTACTTC. It is translated as CASSSSWDEQYF.

V gene TRBV6-1 combines with J gene TRBJ2-1; the D gene is possibly TRBD2 (5 bases). The CDR3 loop spans 12 amino acids. Trimming removed 1 base from V and 8 bases from J, with 6 bases in between. Germline V gene lookup returns CDR1 MNHNS and CDR2 SASEGT. The CDR3 nucleotides read TGTGCCAGCAGTGAAGTGAGGGATGAGCAGTTCTTC. Its protein is CASSEVRDEQFF.

This chain links TRBV2 with TRBJ1-5; TRBD1 aligns across 9 bases. Trimming took 4 bases from V and 12 from J; bases not matched to a gene: 4. There are 12 residues in the CDR3. Germline-derived CDR1 and CDR2 are SNHLY and FYNNEI. The CDR3 is CASSGGTGHQHF. The CDR3, as DNA: TGTGCCAGCAGTGGGGGGACAGGGCACCAGCATTTT.

This clone turned up a few times. The rearrangement uses TRBV5-1 and TRBJ2-3; D is unclear. This CDR3 is built from 15 residues. With 0 bases removed from V and 0 bases from J, the gap between germline ends came to 8 bases. Germline CDR1 and CDR2: SGHRS and YFSETQ. The CDR3 spells CASSLDLGSTDTQYF. The CDR3 region has the DNA TGCGCCAGCAGCTTGGATTTGGGGAGCACAGATACGCAGTATTTT. The entire variable domain, with the rest obtained from reference TRBV5-1 and TRBJ2-3, is as follows: KAGVTQTPRYLIKTRGQQVTLSCSPISGHRSVSWYQQTPGQGLQFLFEYFSETQRNKGNFPGRFSGRQFSNSRSEMNVSTLELGDSALYLCASSLDLGSTDTQYFGPGTRLTVL.

This clone was seen only a few times. The chain recombines TRBV15 with TRBJ1-2; TRBD1 matches 7 bases. V was pared by 2 bases and J by 1 base, with 7 bases of the junction left unmatched. Per germline, CDR1 LNHNV and CDR2 YYDKDF (reference sequence). The CDR3 consists of 16 residues. CDR3: CATSRSMDRFNYGYTF. The DNA for the CDR3 is TGTGCCACCAGCAGATCTATGGACAGGTTTAACTATGGCTACACCTTC.

This clone showed up just once. V is TRBV5-6 and J is TRBJ2-7; possibly TRBD1 for D (6 bases). Trimming took 3 bases from V and 7 from J, leaving 11 bases between them. CDR1 and CDR2 (germline): SGHDT, YYEEEE. This CDR3 has 12 residues. The CDR3 reads CASSWGPGEQYF. In DNA form, the CDR3 reads TGTGCCAGCAGCTGGGGGCCCGGGGAGCAGTACTTC.

The chain combines TRBV5-1 with TRBJ2-7, with a possible D match to TRBD1 (6 bases). V was shortened by 4 bases and J by 1 base, with 12 bases between the two germline ends. The CDR3 is 14 residues long. Germline V gene lookup returns CDR1 SGHRS and CDR2 YFSETQ. CDR3 nucleotide sequence: TGCGCCAGCAGCCTCCGAAGGGGGTCCTACGAGCAGTACTTC. Its translation: CASSLRRGSYEQYF.

V usage is TRBV27 and J usage is TRBJ2-7, with D possibly being TRBD1 or TRBD2 (5 bases each). V shed 2 bases and J shed 7 bases, with 6 bases lying between them. Germline values: CDR1 MNHEY, CDR2 SMNVEV (reference sequence). The CDR3 sequence is 11 residues long. CDR3 in amino acids: CASSLGGEQYF. DNA of the CDR3: TGTGCCAGCAGTTTAGGGGGTGAGCAGTACTTC.

V usage is TRBV7-9 and J usage is TRBJ2-7, with no clear D. V was clipped by 3 bases and J by 4 bases, with 4 bases between them. Germline assignment: CDR1 SEHNR and CDR2 FQNEAQ (reference sequence). The CDR3 extends over 11 amino acids. The CDR3 loop reads CASSFEYEQYF. CDR3 DNA: TGTGCCAGCAGCTTCGAATACGAGCAGTACTTC.

This clone occurred once. The chain recombines TRBV15 with TRBJ1-1; D may be TRBD1 (5 bases). The CDR3 length is 13 residues. Trimming stripped 5 bases from V and 8 bases from J, with 15 bases between. The germline V gene has CDR1 LNHNV and CDR2 YYDKDF (reference sequence). The CDR3 is CATSGWGFREAFF. CDR3 sequence (DNA): TGTGCCACCAGCGGGTGGGGGTTTAGGGAAGCTTTCTTT.

The sample holds one count of this clone. The rearrangement joins TRBV27 to TRBJ1-3, with D unclear. V was cut by 5 bases and J by 0 bases, with 5 bases left in between. Looked up from germline, CDR1 is MNHEY and CDR2 is SMNVEV (reference sequence). The CDR3 is made up of 13 amino acids. CDR3 region: CASSTHSGNTIYF. The CDR3 bases are TGTGCCAGCAGTACCCACTCTGGAAACACCATATATTTT.

The V and J genes are TRBV4-2 and TRBJ2-5, with 7 bases lining up with TRBD2. Germline values: CDR1 LGHNA, CDR2 YNFKEQ. CDR3 length: 14 amino acids. J was trimmed by 7 bases and V by 1 base; bases with no gene match: 6. CDR3: CASSQGTSGGTQYF. CDR3 coding DNA: TGTGCCAGCAGCCAAGGGACTTCGGGGGGGACCCAGTACTTC.

The CDR3 DNA sequence: TGCGCCAGCAGCCCCCAGGGGGGGCAGGACACCGGGGAGCTGTTTTTT. Encoded protein: CASSPQGGQDTGELFF. J is TRBJ2-2 and V is TRBV5-1; D is perhaps TRBD1 or TRBD2 (7 bases each). Germline CDR1 and CDR2: SGHRS and YFSETQ. V was cut by 4 bases and J by 3 bases, with 16 bases left in between. This CDR3 is 16 amino acids long. The full variable domain, completed using reference TRBV5-1 and TRBJ2-2, is KAGVTQTPRYLIKTRGQQVTLSCSPISGHRSVSWYQQTPGQGLQFLFEYFSETQRNKGNFPGRFSGRQFSNSRSEMNVSTLELGDSALYLCASSPQGGQDTGELFFGEGSRLTVL.

The gene calls are TRBV7-3 and TRBJ2-7; 9 bases are a match to TRBD2. Germline V lookup: CDR1 SGHTA, CDR2 FQGTGA. V shed 2 bases and J 5 bases; nucleotides not matched to a gene: 10. The CDR3 covers 16 residues. CDR3 in amino acids: CASSLGLAGPKNEQYF. In nucleotides, the CDR3 is TGTGCCAGCAGCTTAGGGCTAGCGGGACCTAAAAACGAGCAGTACTTC.